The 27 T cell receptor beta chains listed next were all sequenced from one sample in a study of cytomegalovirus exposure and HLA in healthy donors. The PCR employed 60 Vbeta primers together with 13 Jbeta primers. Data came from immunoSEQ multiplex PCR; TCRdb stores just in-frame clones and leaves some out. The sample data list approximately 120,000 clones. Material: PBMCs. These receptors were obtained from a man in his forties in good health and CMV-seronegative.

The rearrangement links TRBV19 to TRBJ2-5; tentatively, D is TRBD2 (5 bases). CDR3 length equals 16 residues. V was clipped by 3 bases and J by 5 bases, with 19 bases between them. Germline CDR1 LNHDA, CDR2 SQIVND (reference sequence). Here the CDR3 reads CASSMGGGLDGETQYF. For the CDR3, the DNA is TGTGCCAGTAGTATGGGCGGCGGGCTGGATGGCGAGACCCAGTACTTC. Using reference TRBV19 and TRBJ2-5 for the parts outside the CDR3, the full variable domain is DGGITQSPKYLFRKEGQNVTLSCEQNLNHDAMYWYRQDPGQGLRLIYYSQIVNDFQKGDIAEGYSVSREKKESFPLTVTSAQKNPTAFYLCASSMGGGLDGETQYFGPGTRLLVL.

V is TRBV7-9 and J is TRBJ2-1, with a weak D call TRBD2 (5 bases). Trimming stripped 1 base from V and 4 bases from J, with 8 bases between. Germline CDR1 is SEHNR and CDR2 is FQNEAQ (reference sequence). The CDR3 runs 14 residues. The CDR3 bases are TGTGCCAGCAGCTTAGGGGGAGTGTACAATGAGCAGTTCTTC. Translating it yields CASSLGGVYNEQFF.

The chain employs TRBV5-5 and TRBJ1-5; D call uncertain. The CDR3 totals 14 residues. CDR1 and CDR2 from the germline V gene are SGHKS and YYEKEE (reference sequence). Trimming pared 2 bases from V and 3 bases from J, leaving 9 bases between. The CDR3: CASSFAVNNQPQHF. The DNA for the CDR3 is TGTGCCAGCAGCTTCGCGGTAAACAATCAGCCCCAGCATTTT.

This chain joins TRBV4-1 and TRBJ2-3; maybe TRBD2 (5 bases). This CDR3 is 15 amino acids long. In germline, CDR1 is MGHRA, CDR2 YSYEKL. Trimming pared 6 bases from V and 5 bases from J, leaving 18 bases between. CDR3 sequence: CASSPGHGERDTQYF. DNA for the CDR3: TGCGCCAGCAGTCCCGGGCACGGGGAAAGAGATACGCAGTATTTT.

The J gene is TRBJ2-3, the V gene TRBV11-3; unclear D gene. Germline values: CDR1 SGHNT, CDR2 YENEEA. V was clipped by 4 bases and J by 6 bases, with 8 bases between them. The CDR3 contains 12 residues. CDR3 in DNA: TGTGCCAGCAGCTCTCGGTGGGATACGCAGTATTTT. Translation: CASSSRWDTQYF.

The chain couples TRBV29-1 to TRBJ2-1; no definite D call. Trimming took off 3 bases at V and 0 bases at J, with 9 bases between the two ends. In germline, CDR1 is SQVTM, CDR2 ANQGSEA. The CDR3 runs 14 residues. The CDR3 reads CSVDGQDSYNEQFF. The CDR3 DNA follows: TGCAGCGTTGATGGCCAGGACTCCTACAATGAGCAGTTCTTC.

CDR3: CSVAGTGELFF. In DNA, the CDR3 is TGCAGCGTTGCGGGCACCGGGGAGCTGTTTTTT. The rearrangement joins TRBV29-1 to TRBJ2-2, with D uncertain. Trimming shortened V by 4 bases and J by 4 bases, and 4 bases separated the two germline ends. Germline V lookup: CDR1 SQVTM, CDR2 ANQGSEA. The CDR3 contains 11 residues.

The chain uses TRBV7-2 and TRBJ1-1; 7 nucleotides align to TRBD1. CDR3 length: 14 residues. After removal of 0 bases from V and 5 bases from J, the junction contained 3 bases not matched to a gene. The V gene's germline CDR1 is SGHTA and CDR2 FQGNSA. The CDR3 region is CASSLAGGRTEAFF. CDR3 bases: TGTGCCAGCAGCTTAGCAGGGGGCCGGACTGAAGCTTTCTTT.

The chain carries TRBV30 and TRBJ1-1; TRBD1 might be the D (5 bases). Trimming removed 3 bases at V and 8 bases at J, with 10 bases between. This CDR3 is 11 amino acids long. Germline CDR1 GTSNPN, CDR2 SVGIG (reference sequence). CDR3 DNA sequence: TGTGCCTGGAGGCTCGGGGGGGAAGCTTTCTTT. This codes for CAWRLGGEAFF.

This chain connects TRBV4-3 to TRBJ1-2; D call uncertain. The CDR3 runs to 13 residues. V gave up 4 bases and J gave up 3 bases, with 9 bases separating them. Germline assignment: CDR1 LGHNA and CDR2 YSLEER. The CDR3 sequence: CASSPERDYGYTF. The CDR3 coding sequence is TGCGCCAGCAGCCCGGAGAGGGACTATGGCTACACCTTC.

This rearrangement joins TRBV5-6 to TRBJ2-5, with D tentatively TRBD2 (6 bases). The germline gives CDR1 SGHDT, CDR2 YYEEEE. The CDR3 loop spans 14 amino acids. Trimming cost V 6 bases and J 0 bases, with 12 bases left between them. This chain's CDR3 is CASNPRGYQETQYF. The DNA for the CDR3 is TGTGCCAGCAATCCACGGGGGTACCAAGAGACCCAGTACTTC.

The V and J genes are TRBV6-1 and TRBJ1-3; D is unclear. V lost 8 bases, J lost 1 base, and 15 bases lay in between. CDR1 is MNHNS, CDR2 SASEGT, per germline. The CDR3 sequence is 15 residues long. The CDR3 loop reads CASARAAGSGNTIYF. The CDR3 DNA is TGTGCCAGCGCAAGAGCGGCCGGTTCTGGAAACACCATATATTTT.

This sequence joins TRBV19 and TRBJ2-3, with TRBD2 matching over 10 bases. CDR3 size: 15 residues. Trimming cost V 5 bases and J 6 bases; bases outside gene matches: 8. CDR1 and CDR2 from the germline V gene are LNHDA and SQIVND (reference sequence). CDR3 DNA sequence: TGTGCCAGTAGTTCCGCCGGGACTAGCGCTGATACGCAGTATTTT. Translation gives CASSSAGTSADTQYF. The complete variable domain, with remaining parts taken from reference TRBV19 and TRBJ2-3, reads DGGITQSPKYLFRKEGQNVTLSCEQNLNHDAMYWYRQDPGQGLRLIYYSQIVNDFQKGDIAEGYSVSREKKESFPLTVTSAQKNPTAFYLCASSSAGTSADTQYFGPGTRLTVL.

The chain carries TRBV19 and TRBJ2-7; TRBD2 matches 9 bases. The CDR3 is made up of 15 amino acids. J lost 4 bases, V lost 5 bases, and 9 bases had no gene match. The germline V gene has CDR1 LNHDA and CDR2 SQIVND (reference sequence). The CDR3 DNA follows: TGTGCCAGTAGTCGCTCGACTAGCGGACCGTACGAGCAGTACTTC. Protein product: CASSRSTSGPYEQYF.

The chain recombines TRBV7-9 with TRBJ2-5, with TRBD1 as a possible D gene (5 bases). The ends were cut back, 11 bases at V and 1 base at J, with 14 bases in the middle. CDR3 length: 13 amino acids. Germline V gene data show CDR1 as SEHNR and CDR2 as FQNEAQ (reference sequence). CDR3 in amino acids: CASRQLLQETQYF. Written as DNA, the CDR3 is TGTGCCTCCAGACAGCTACTCCAAGAGACCCAGTACTTC.

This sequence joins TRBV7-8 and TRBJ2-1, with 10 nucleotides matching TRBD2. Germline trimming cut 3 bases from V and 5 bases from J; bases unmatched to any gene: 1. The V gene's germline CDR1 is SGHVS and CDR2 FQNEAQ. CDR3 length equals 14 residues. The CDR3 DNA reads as TGTGCCAGCAGCTTCGGGACTAGCGACAATGAGCAGTTCTTC. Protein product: CASSFGTSDNEQFF. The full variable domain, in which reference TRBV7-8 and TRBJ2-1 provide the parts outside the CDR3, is GAGVSQSPRYKVAKRGQDVALRCDPISGHVSLFWYQQALGQGPEFLTYFQNEAQLDKSGLPSDRFFAERPEGSVSTLKIQRTQQEDSAVYLCASSFGTSDNEQFFGPGTRLTVL.

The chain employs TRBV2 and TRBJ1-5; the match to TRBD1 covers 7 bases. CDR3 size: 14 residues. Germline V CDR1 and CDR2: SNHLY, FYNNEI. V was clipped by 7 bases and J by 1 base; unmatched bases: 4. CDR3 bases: TGTGCCAGCAAGGGACAGCCAAGCAATCAGCCCCAGCATTTT. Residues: CASKGQPSNQPQHF.

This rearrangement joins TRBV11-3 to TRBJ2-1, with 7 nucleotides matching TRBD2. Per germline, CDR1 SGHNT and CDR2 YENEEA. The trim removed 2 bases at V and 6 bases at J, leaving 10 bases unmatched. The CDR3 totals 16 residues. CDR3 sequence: CASSLLSWEGLNEQFF. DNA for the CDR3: TGTGCCAGCAGCTTATTGTCGTGGGAGGGCCTCAATGAGCAGTTCTTC.

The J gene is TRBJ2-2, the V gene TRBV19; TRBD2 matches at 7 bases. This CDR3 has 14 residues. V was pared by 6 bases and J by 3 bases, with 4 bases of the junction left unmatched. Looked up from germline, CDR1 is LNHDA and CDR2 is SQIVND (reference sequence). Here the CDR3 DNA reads TGTGCCAGTAGAGCGGGAAGAGACACCGGGGAGCTGTTTTTT. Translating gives CASRAGRDTGELFF.

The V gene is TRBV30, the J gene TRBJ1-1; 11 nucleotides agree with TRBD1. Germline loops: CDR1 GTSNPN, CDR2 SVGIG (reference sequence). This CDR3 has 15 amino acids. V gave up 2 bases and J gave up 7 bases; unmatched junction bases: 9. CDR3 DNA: TGTGCCTGGAGTATCAGGACAGGGGGCCGTGATGAAGCTTTCTTT. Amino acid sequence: CAWSIRTGGRDEAFF.

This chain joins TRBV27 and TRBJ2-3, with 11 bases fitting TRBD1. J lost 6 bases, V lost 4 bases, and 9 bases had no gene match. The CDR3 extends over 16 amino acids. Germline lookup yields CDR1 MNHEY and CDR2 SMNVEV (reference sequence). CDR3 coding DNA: TGTGCCAGCAGTTCCTATCCGGGACAGGGGGGTGATACGCAGTATTTT. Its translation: CASSSYPGQGGDTQYF.

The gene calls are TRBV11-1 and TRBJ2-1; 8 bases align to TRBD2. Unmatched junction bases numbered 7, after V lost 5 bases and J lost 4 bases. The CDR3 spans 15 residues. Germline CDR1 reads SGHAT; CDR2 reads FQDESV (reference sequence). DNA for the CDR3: TGTGCCAGCAGCCCCTCGGGAGGGATTTACAATGAGCAGTTCTTC. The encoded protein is CASSPSGGIYNEQFF.

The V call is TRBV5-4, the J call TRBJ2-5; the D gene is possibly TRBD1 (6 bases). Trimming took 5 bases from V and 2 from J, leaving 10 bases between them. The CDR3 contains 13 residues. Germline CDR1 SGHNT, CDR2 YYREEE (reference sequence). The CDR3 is CASRPGQQETQYF. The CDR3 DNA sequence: TGTGCCAGCAGACCCGGACAGCAAGAGACCCAGTACTTC.

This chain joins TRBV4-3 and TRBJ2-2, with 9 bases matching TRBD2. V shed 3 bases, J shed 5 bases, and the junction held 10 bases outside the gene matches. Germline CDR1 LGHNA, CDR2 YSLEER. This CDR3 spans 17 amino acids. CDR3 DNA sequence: TGCGCCAGCAGCCAGGAACGAGGGACTAGCCATACCGGGGAGCTGTTTTTT. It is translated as CASSQERGTSHTGELFF.

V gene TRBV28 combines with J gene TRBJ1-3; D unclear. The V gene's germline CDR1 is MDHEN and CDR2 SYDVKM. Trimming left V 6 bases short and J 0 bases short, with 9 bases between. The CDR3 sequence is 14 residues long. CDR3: CASSPPSSGNTIYF. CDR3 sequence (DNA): TGTGCCAGCAGCCCCCCATCCTCTGGAAACACCATATATTTT.

CDR3 DNA: TGTGCCAGCAGGGGTAACAGGGACAATCAGCCCCAGCATTTT. Translating gives CASRGNRDNQPQHF. The V call is TRBV2, the J call TRBJ1-5; a possible D gene is TRBD1 (6 bases). CDR3 size: 14 residues. V lost 6 bases and J 3 bases, leaving 12 bases between the germline ends. Germline CDR1 and CDR2: SNHLY and FYNNEI.

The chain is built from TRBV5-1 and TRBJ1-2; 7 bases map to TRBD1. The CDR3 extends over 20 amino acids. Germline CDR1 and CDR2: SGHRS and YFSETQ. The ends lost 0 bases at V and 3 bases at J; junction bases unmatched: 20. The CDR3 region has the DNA TGCGCCAGCAGCTTGGCCGGTTGGTCCCAGGCAGGGGGAATCGACTATGGCTACACCTTC. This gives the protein CASSLAGWSQAGGIDYGYTF.